This T cell receptor (beta chain) was recovered during a study of CD8 T cells in ankylosing spondylitis. MiXCR was run by TCRdb on the 5' RACE reads, yielding one entry per CDR3 protein. The sample has about 310,000 distinct CDR3 sequences, roughly 20% seen once. V dropped 6 bases and J dropped 5 bases, with 13 bases sitting between them. The CDR3 is 12 amino acids. Germline-derived CDR1 and CDR2 are DFQATT and SNEGSKA (reference sequence). This clonotype was counted ten times or more. This clonotype was obtained from a female donor with ankylosing spondylitis or in good health (not recorded which). Sequences were obtained from blood, either unsorted or a sorted T cell fraction (not recorded which). The genes are TRBV20-1 and TRBJ2-5; D uncertain. The CDR3 DNA sequence: TGCAGTGCAGCTCAGGCCCGGGAGACCCAGTACTTC. Its translation is CSAAQARETQYF.